This T cell receptor (beta chain) came from a study of T-cell reconstitution after alpha-beta-depleted transplantation in children. Study results and limitations: In patients about two months after transplant, alpha-beta T cells reportedly arose from several hundred expanded graft clones. T-cell numbers and diversity, one year after transplant, stemmed largely from T cells that were newly produced. Where some patients showed high TCRbeta diversity at day 60, it came from recipient T cells and thymic progenitors that had survived.

Germline values: CDR1 LGHNA, CDR2 YSLEER. This CDR3 has 14 residues. The V end was cut by 1 base, the J end by 4 bases, with 10 bases between. Comments on this clonotype: Its antigen is still unknown.

Unique molecular identifiers were used in preparing the TCRbeta library. MiXCR, applied by TCRdb to the PCR reads, yields one record per CDR3 protein. The sample carries about 78,000 distinct CDR3 sequences, 12% to 15% recorded once. The chain joins TRBV4-3 to TRBJ2-5, with D perhaps being TRBD1 or TRBD2 (5 bases each). Sequencing was performed on PBMCs, mostly from graft donor cells, taken 180 days after TCRalphabeta/CD19-depleted stem cell transplant. The sequence was collected from a male patient aged 2 to 10 who had a stem cell transplant for acute lymphoblastic leukemia, so the T cells may come from the graft donor. CDR3 nucleotides: TGCGCCAGCAGCCAAGGCCTGGGACGAGAGACCCAGTACTTC. It is translated as CASSQGLGRETQYF.